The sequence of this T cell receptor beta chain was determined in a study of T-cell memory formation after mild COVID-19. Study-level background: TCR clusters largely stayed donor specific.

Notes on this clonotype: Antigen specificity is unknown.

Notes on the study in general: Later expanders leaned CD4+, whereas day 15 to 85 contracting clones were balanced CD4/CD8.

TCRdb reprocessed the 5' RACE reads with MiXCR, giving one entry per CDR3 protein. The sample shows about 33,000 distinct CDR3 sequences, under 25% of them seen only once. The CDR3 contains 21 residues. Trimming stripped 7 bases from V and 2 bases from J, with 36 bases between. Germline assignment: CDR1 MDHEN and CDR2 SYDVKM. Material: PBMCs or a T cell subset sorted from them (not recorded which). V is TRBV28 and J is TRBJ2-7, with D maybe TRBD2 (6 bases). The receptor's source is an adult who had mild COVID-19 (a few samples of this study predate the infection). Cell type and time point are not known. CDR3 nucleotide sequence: TGTGCCAGCACCTCAACCGGGAGAGGGTGGGGCGGAATAGGACGGACCTACGAGCAGTACTTC. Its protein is CASTSTGRGWGGIGRTYEQYF.